Shown below are 8 T cell receptor beta chains from a single sample sequenced in a study of cytomegalovirus exposure and HLA in healthy donors. Sequenced by immunoSEQ multiplex PCR; TCRdb stores in-frame clones only, minus some. The repertoire holds some 120,000 clones, with approximately 89% as singletons. Specimen: PBMCs. Source of these receptors: a man younger than 45 in good health and CMV-seronegative.

The chain uses TRBV9 and TRBJ2-3; a weak D match, TRBD2 (5 bases). The CDR3 is 14 residues long. The V gene lost 0 bases and the J gene lost 6 bases, with 11 bases spanning the gap. Germline CDR1 is SGDLS and CDR2 is YYNGEE. This CDR3 is CASSVGRASDTQYF. CDR3 in DNA: TGTGCCAGCAGCGTAGGGCGGGCCTCGGATACGCAGTATTTT.

The chain has TRBV7-4 and TRBJ1-1; no clear D gene. CDR1 is SGHVT, CDR2 SQSDAQ, per germline. This CDR3 is built from 11 residues. The V end lost 4 bases, the J end lost 5 bases, and 5 bases lay between the germline ends. This chain's CDR3 is CASSSSTEAFF. For the CDR3, the DNA is TGTGCCAGCAGCTCTAGTACTGAAGCTTTCTTT.

The chain carries TRBV7-2 and TRBJ2-2, with 7 bases that match TRBD2. The trim removed 5 bases at V and 2 bases at J, leaving 8 bases unmatched. Germline V gene sequence: CDR1 SGHTA, CDR2 FQGNSA. This CDR3 region has 16 residues. The CDR3 loop is CASSLGRTLNTGELFF. The CDR3 bases are TGTGCCAGCAGCCTCGGGAGGACACTTAACACCGGGGAGCTGTTTTTT.

The chain combines TRBV5-4 with TRBJ2-7, with 8 bases fitting TRBD2. CDR3 length: 17 residues. Germline CDR1 SGHNT, CDR2 YYREEE (reference sequence). The trim removed 0 bases at V and 0 bases at J, leaving 8 bases unmatched. DNA for the CDR3: TGTGCCAGCAGCTTGGGGTCAGGCGGGGGGCCCTCCTACGAGCAGTACTTC. Its protein product is CASSLGSGGGPSYEQYF. Together with reference TRBV5-4 and TRBJ2-7, the CDR3 gives the full variable domain: ETGVTQSPTHLIKTRGQQVTLRCSSQSGHNTVSWYQQALGQGPQFIFQYYREEENGRGNFPPRFSGLQFPNYSSELNVNALELDDSALYLCASSLGSGGGPSYEQYFGPGTRLTVT.

The chain employs TRBV11-1 and TRBJ1-2; the match to TRBD1 covers 7 bases. V gave up 4 bases and J gave up 5 bases; unmatched junction bases: 4. CDR3 size: 13 residues. CDR1 and CDR2 (germline): SGHAT, FQDESV (reference sequence). This CDR3 is CASSSGTEYGYTF. CDR3 coding DNA: TGTGCCAGCAGCTCCGGGACAGAGTATGGCTACACCTTC.

The chain recombines TRBV6-5 with TRBJ2-7; D gene uncertain. V gave up 4 bases and J gave up 0 bases, with 7 bases separating them. This CDR3 contains 13 residues. Per the germline V gene, CDR1 is MNHEY and CDR2 is SVGAGI. Written as DNA, the CDR3 is TGTGCCAGCAGTTTCCTCGGCTCCTACGAGCAGTACTTC. This sequence encodes CASSFLGSYEQYF.

This chain joins TRBV5-1 and TRBJ1-1; TRBD1 might be the D (5 bases). The CDR3 loop spans 12 amino acids. V was clipped by 5 bases and J by 5 bases, with 10 bases between them. Germline V gives CDR1 SGHRS, CDR2 YFSETQ. The CDR3 loop is CASRQGRTEAFF. The CDR3, as DNA: TGCGCCAGCAGGCAGGGCCGGACTGAAGCTTTCTTT.

The chain combines TRBV6-5 with TRBJ1-2; possible D gene TRBD1, 5 bases. The CDR3 totals 15 residues. The V end was cut by 7 bases, the J end by 0 bases, with 15 bases between. The germline CDR1 and CDR2 sequences are MNHEY and SVGAGI. The DNA of the CDR3 is TGTGCCAGCACCCAGGGTAGCCTTTCTAACTATGGCTACACCTTC. Translation: CASTQGSLSNYGYTF.